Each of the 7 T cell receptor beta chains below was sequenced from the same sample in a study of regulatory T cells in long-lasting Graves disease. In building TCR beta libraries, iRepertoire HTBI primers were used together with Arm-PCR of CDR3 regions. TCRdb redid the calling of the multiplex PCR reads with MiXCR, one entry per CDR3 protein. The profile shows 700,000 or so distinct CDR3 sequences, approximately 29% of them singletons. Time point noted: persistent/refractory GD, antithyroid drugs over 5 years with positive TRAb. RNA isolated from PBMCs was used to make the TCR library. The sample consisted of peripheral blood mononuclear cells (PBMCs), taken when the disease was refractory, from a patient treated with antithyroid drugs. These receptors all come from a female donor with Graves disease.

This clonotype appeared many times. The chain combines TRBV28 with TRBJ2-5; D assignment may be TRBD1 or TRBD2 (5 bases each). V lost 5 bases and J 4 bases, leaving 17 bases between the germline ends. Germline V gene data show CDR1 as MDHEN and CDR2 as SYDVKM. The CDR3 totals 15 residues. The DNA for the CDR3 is TGTGCCAGCAGTCCGGCCCTCGGGGCGGGAGAGACCCAGTACTTC. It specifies CASSPALGAGETQYF.

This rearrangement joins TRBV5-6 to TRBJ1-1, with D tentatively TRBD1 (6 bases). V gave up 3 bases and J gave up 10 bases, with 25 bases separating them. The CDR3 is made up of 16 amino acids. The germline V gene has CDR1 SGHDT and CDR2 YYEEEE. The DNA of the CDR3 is TGTGCCAGCAGCTCTGATACAGGGCTTCGGCGTTCCGGAGCTTTCTTT. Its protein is CASSSDTGLRRSGAFF.

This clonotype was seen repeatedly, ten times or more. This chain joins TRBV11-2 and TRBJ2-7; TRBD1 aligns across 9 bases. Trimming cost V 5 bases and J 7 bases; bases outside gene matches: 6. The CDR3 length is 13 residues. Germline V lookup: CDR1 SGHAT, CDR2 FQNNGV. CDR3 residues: CASSPDRGGEQYF. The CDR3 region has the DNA TGTGCCAGCAGCCCGGACAGGGGTGGGGAGCAGTACTTC. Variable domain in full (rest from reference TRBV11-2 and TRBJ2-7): EAGVAQSPRYKIIEKRQSVAFWCNPISGHATLYWYQQILGQGPKLLIQFQNNGVVDDSQLPKDRFSAERLKGVDSTLKIQPAKLEDSAVYLCASSPDRGGEQYFGPGTRLTVT.

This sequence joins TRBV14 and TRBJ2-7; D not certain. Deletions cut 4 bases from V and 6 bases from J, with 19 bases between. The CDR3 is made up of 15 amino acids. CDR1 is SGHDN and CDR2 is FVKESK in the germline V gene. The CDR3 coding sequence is TGTGCCAGCAGCCCGTTCCGGGCCGGGCTGTCCGAGCAGTACTTC. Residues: CASSPFRAGLSEQYF.

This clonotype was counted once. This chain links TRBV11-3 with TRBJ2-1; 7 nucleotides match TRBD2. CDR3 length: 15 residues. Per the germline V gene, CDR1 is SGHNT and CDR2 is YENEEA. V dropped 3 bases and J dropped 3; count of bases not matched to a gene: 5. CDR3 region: CASSFGASGYNEQFF. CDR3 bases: TGTGCCAGCAGCTTTGGGGCTAGCGGCTACAATGAGCAGTTCTTC.

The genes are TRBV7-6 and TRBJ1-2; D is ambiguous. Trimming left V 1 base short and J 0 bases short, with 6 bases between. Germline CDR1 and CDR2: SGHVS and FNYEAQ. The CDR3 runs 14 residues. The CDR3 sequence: CASSLEQTNYGYTF. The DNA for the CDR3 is TGTGCCAGCAGCTTAGAACAGACTAACTATGGCTACACCTTC.

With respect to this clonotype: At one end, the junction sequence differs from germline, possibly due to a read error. CDR3 bases: TGTGCCAGCAGGTCCCCCAAGACAGCGAGCTATGGCTACATCTTC. Its translation: CASRSPKTASYGYIF. J is TRBJ1-2 and V is TRBV12-3 or TRBV12-4, with D tentatively TRBD1 (5 bases). The length of the CDR3 is 15 residues.